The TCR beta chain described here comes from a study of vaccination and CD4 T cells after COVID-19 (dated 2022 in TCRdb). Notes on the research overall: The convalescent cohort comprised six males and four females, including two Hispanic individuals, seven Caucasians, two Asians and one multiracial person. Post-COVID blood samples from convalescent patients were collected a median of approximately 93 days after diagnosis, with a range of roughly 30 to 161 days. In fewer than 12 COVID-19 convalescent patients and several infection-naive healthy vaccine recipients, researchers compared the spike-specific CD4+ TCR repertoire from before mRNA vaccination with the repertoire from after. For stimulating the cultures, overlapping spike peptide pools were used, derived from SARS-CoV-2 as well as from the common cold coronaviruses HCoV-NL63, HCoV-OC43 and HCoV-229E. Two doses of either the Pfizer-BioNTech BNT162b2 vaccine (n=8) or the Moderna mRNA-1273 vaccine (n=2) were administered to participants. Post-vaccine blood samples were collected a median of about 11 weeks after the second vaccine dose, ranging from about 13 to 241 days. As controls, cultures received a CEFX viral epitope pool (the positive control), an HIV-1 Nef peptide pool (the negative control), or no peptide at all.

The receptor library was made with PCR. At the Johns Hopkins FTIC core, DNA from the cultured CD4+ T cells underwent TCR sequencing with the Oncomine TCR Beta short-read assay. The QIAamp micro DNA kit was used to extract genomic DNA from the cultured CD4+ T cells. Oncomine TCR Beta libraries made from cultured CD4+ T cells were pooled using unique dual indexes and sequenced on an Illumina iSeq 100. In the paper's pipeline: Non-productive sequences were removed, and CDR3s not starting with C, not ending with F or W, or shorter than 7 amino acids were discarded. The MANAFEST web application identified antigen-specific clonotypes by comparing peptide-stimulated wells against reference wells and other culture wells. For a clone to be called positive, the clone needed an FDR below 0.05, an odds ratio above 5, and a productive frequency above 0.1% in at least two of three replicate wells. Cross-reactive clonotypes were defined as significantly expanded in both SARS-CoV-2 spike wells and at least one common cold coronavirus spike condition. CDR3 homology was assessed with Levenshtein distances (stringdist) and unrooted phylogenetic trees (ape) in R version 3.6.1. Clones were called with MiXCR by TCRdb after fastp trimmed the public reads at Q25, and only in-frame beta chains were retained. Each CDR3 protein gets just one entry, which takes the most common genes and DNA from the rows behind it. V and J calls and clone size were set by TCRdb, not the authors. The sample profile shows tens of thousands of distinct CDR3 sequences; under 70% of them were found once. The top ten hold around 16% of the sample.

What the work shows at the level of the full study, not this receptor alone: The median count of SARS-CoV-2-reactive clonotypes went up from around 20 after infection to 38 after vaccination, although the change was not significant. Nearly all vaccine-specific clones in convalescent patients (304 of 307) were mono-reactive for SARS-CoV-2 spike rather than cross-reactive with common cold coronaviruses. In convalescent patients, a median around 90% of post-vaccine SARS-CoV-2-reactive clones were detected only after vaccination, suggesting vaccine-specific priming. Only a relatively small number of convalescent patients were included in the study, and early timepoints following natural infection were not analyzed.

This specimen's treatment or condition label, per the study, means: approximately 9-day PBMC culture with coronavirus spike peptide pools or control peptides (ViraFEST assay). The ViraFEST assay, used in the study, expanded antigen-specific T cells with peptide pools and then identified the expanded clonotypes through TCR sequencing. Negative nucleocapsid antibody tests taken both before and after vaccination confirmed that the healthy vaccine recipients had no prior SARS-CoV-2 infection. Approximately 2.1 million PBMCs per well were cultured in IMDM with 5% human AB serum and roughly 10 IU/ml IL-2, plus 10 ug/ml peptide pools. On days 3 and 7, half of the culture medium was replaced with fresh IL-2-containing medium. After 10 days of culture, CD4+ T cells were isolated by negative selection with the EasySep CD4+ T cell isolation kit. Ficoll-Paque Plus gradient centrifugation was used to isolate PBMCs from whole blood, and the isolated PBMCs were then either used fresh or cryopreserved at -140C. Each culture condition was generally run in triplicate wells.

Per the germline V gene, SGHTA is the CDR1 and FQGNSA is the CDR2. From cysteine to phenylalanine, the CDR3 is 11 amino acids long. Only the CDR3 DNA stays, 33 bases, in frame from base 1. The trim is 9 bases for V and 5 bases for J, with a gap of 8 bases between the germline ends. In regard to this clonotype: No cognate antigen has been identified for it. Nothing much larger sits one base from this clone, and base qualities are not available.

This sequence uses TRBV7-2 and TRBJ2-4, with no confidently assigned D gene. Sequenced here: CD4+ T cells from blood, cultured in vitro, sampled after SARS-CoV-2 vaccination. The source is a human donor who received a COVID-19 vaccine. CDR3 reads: CASTDQNIQYF. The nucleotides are TGTGCCAGTACCGATCAAAACATTCAGTACTTC.